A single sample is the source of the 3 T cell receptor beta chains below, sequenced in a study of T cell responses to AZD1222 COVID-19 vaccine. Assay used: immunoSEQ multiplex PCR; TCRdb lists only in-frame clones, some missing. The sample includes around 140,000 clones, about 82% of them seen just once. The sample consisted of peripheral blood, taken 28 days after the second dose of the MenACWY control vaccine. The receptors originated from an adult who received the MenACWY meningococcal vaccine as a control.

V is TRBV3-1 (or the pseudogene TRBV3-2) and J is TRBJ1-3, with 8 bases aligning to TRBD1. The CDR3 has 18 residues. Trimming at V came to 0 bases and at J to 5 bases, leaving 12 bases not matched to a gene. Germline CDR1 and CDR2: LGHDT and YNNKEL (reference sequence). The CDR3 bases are TGTGCCAGCAGCCAAGAATCGTTTGGACAGGGCAAGCGAAACACCATATATTTT. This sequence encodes CASSQESFGQGKRNTIYF.

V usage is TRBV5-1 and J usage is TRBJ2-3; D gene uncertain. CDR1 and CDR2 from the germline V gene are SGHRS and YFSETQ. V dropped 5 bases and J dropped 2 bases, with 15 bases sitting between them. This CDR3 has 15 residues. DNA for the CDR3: TGCGCCAGCAGACGGGCGCCAGAGAACACAGATACGCAGTATTTT. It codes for CASRRAPENTDTQYF.

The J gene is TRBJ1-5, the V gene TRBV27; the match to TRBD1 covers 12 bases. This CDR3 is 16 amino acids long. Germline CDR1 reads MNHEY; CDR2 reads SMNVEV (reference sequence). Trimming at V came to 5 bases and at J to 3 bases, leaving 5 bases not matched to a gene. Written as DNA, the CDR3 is TGTGCCAGCAGTCCCGGGACAGGGGGCTTCAATCAGCCCCAGCATTTT. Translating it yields CASSPGTGGFNQPQHF.